A single sample gave rise to the 2 T cell receptor beta chains below, sequenced in a study of early T cells in non-severe SARS-CoV-2 infection. TCRdb passed the 5' RACE reads through MiXCR, listing each CDR3 protein once. The data hold tens of thousands of distinct CDR3 sequences, with under 6% observed a single time. Source material: whole blood. The origin of the receptors is an adult who was a healthcare worker with PCR-confirmed SARS-CoV-2 infection or an uninfected control (not recorded which).

This clonotype occurred many times. The chain recombines TRBV2 with TRBJ1-2; D is uncertain. V shed 2 bases and J shed 7 bases, with 8 bases lying between them. CDR3 length: 12 amino acids. Looked up from germline, CDR1 is SNHLY and CDR2 is FYNNEI. CDR3 DNA sequence: TGTGCCAGCAGTGAAACGGGGTTTGGCTACACCTTC. It encodes CASSETGFGYTF.

This clonotype was found a few times. The J gene is TRBJ2-1, the V gene TRBV27, with 7 bases identical to TRBD2. Germline V lookup: CDR1 MNHEY, CDR2 SMNVEV (reference sequence). This CDR3 has 15 residues. V lost 6 bases, J lost 1 base, and 6 bases stayed unmatched. The CDR3 reads CASSRWGGSYNEQFF. CDR3 sequence (DNA): TGTGCCAGCAGCCGATGGGGGGGTTCCTACAATGAGCAGTTCTTC.